The present T cell receptor beta chain was sequenced within a study of patients and donors after allogeneic stem cell transplantation. TCRdb re-called the RT-PCR reads with MiXCR, one entry per CDR3 protein. Of approximately 200,000 distinct CDR3 sequences in the sample, about 37% were seen once. The CDR3 totals 16 residues. Trimming shortened V by 0 bases and J by 8 bases, and 16 bases separated the two germline ends. The germline gives CDR1 LGHDT, CDR2 YNNKEL (reference sequence). This clonotype was counted a few times. What was sequenced was blood, either unsorted or a sorted T cell fraction (not recorded which). This TCR derives from a human donor who was either an allogeneic HSCT recipient or a stem cell or donor lymphocyte infusion donor (not recorded which). It is not recorded whose cells these are; they may come from a transplant donor. This rearrangement joins TRBV3-1 to TRBJ2-2, with D unclear. CDR3 residues: CASSQDATSRRGELFF. CDR3 nucleotide sequence: TGTGCCAGCAGCCAAGATGCCACCTCCCGTAGGGGGGAGCTGTTTTTT.